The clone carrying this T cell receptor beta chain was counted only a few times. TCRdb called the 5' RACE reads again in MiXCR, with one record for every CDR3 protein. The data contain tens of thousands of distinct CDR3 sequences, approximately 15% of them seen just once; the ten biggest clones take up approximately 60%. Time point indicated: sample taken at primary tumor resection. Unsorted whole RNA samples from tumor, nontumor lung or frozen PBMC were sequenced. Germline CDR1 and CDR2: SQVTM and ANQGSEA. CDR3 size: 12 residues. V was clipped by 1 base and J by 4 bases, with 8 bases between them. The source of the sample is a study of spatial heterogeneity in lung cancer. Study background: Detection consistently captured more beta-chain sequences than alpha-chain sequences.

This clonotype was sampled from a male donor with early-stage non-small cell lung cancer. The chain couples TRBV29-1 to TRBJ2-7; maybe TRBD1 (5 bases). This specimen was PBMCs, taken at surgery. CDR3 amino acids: CSVEGGQYEQYF. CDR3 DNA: TGCAGCGTTGAAGGGGGCCAGTACGAGCAGTACTTC.